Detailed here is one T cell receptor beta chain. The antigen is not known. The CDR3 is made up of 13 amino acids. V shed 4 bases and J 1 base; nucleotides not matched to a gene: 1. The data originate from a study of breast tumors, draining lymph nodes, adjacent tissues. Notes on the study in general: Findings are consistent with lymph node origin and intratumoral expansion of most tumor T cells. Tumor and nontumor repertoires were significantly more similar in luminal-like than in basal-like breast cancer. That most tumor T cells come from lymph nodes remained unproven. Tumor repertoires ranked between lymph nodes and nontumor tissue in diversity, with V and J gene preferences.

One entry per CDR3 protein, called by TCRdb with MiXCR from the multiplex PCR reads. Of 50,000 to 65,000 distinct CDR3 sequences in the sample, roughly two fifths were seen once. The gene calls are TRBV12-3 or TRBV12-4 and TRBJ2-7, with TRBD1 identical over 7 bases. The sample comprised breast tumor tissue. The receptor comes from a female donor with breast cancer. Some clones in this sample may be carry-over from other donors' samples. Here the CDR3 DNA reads TGTGCCAGCAGTTCGGACAGGTCCTACGAGCAGTACTTC. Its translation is CASSSDRSYEQYF.